Sequencing of this TCR beta chain was carried out in a study of T cells after yellow fever vaccination. This clonotype was found a few times. TCRdb re-analysed the 5' RACE reads in MiXCR, keeping a single row per CDR3 protein. This table has more than 300,000 distinct CDR3 sequences, around 7% appearing once. Between the trimmed V and J ends, which lost 3 bases and 7 bases, there was a span of 10 bases. Germline-derived CDR1 and CDR2 are KGHSH and LQKENI. The CDR3 contains 13 residues. This chain connects TRBV18 to TRBJ1-3, with D tentatively TRBD1 (5 bases). The TCR comes from a man aged 18 to 29 who received the YFV17D yellow fever vaccine. The starting material was PBMCs, obtained about 49 days after the first yellow fever vaccination. The CDR3 DNA reads as TGTGCCAGCTCACCGGGGGATGCGAACACCATATATTTT. It encodes CASSPGDANTIYF.